A selection of T cell receptor beta chains follows, all from one sample in a study of T-cell memory formation after mild COVID-19. TCRdb ran MiXCR on the 5' RACE reads and lists one entry per CDR3 protein. Among approximately 42,000 distinct CDR3 sequences listed, roughly 7.2% were seen once. Sequenced: PBMCs or a T cell subset sorted from them (not recorded which). Receptors were obtained from an adult who had mild COVID-19 (a few samples of this study predate the infection). Cell type and time point are not known. The conserved cysteine and the conserved F or W are not part of the CDR3 here.

len | j_gene | v_gene | CDR3aa
14 | TRBJ2-2 | TRBV4-1 | ASSQEGAGATGELF
13 | TRBJ1-2 | TRBV30 | AWSRTGVANYGYT
13 | TRBJ1-2 | TRBV7-3 | ASSSISLGGYGYT
12 | TRBJ1-1 | TRBV5-1 | ASSFDGSNTEAF
10 | TRBJ2-7 | TRBV29-1 | SVRTSRHEQY
14 | TRBJ2-4 | TRBV5-1 | ASSLDPLAGGNIQY
11 | TRBJ1-6 | TRBV2 | ASEQSPNSPLH
14 | TRBJ1-3 | TRBV12-3/TRBV12-4 | ASSHPGQWTRNTIY
14 | TRBJ2-3 | TRBV7-2 | ASSKGHLSGTDTQY
10 | TRBJ2-3 | TRBV2 | ASKASAITQY
13 | TRBJ2-7 | TRBV7-7 | ASSLSGTGVHEQY
13 | TRBJ2-1 | TRBV25-1 | ASKRGRGNYNEQF
14 | TRBJ2-7 | TRBV18 | ASSPRNPPEGHEQY